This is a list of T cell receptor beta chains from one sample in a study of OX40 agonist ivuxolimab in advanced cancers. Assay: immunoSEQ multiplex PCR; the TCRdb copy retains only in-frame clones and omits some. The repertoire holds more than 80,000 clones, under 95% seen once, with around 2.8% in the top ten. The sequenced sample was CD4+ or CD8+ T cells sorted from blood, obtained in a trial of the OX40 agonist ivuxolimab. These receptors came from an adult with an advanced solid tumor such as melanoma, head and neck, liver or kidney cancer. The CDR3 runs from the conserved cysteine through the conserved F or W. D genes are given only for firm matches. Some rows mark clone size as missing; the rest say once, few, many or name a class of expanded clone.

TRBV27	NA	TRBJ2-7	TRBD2	TGTGCCAGCAACCGAACCCCTAGCGGGGCCTACGAGCAGTACTTC	CASNRTPSGAYEQYF
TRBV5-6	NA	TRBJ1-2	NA	TGTGCCAGCAGCTTGAGCCCCAGGGAGGGTGGCTACACCTTC	CASSLSPREGGYTF
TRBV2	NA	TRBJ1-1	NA	TGTGCCAGCGCCAGGGATTGGAACACTGAAGCTTTCTTT	CASARDWNTEAFF
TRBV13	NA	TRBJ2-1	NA	TGTGCCAGCAGCTTAGAAGCGTCAGTGGACAATGAGCAGTTCTTC	CASSLEASVDNEQFF
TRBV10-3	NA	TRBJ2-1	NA	TGTGCCATCAGTGAGTCAGGAGACTCCTACAATGAGCAGTTCTTC	CAISESGDSYNEQFF
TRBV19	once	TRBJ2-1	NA	TGTGCCAGTAGTCCGGGACAAACGAATGAGCAGTTCTTC	CASSPGQTNEQFF
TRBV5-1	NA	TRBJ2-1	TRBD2	TGCGCCAGCAGCTTTAGCGGGGGGGCAGGAAATGAGCAGTTCTTC	CASSFSGGAGNEQFF
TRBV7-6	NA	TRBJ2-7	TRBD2	TGTGCCAGCAGCTTAAGCGGGGGCTCCTACGAGCAGTACTTC	CASSLSGGSYEQYF
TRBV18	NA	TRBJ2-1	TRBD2	TGTGCCAGCTCACCTGGGACTAGTAGAGAGAATGAGCAGTTCTTC	CASSPGTSRENEQFF
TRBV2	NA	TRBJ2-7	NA	TGTGCCAGCAGTGACAGGGTCTACGAGCAGTACTTC	CASSDRVYEQYF
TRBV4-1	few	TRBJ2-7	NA	TGCGCCAGCAGCCTCGTTCGGGACGGTGGGTACGAGCAGTACTTC	CASSLVRDGGYEQYF
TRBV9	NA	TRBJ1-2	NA	TGTGCCAGCAGCGAAACAGGCCGTAACTATGGCTACACCTTC	CASSETGRNYGYTF
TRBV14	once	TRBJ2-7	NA	TGTGCCAGCAGCCAAGATGTCGAGCAGTACTTC	CASSQDVEQYF
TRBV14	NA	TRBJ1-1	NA	TGTGCCAGCAGCCCCCCGGGACGGATTATGAACACTGAAGCTTTCTTT	CASSPPGRIMNTEAFF
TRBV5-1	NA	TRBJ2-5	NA	TGCGCCAGCAGCCTCCAACCTTGGACGAGCAGGGAAGAGACCCAGTACTTC	CASSLQPWTSREETQYF
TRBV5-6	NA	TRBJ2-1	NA	TGTGCCAGCAGCTTAAAGTTGAGGATATCCTACAATGAGCAGTTCTTC	CASSLKLRISYNEQFF
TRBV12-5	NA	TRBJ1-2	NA	TGTGCTAGTGCCCCCGGGTTTAACTATGGCTACACCTTC	CASAPGFNYGYTF
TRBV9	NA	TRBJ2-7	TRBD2	TGTGCCAGCAGCGTTGGGGGGGACTCCTACGAGCAGTACTTC	CASSVGGDSYEQYF
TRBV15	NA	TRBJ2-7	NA	TGTGCCACCGAGGCAGGTAGGCACGAGCAGTACTTC	CATEAGRHEQYF
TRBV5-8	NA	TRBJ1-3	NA	TGTGCCAGCAGCTTGGCCCTCAACACCATATATTTT	CASSLALNTIYF
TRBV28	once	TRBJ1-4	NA	TGTGCCAGCAGTATTTTGCGGGAAAAACTGTTTTTT	CASSILREKLFF
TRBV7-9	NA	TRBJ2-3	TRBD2	TGTGCCAGCAGCTCATCCGATAGCGGGAGTCCCCTTACGCAGTATTTT	CASSSSDSGSPLTQYF
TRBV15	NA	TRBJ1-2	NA	TGTGCCACCAGCAGAGGTGGCGGCTACACCTTC	CATSRGGGYTF
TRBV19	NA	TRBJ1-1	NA	TGTGCCAGTAAGGGGGGCCCTGGGGCTTTCTTT	CASKGGPGAFF
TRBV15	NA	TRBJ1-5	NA	TGTGCCACCAGCGGAAGACAGCCCAATCAGCCCCAGCATTTT	CATSGRQPNQPQHF
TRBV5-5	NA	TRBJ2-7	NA	TGTGCCAGCAGCTTGGCTCAGGGGGGAGAGCAGTACTTC	CASSLAQGGEQYF
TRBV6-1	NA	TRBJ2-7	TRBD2	TGTGCCAGCAGTTGGGGGAGCGGGAATTACGAGCAGTACTTC	CASSWGSGNYEQYF
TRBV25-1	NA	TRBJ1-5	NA	TGTGCCAGCAGGGACGGTGATAGCAATCAGCCCCAGCATTTT	CASRDGDSNQPQHF
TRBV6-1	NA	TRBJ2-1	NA	TGTGCCAGCTATGTAGGGACCGGTTACTACAATGAGCAGTTCTTC	CASYVGTGYYNEQFF
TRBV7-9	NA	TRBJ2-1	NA	TGTGCCAGCAGCTCGGACTCTGACTCCTACAATGAGCAGTTCTTC	CASSSDSDSYNEQFF
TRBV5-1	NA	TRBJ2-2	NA	TGCGCCACCTCAGAGGGAGTTCACGGGGAGCTGTTTTTT	CATSEGVHGELFF
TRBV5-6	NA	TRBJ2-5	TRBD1	TGTGCCAGCAGCTTCTCCGAGACAGGGGTGTCAGAGACCCAGTACTTC	CASSFSETGVSETQYF
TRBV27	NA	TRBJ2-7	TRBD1	TGTGCCAGCAGTTTAGGACAGGGGGGCTACGAGCAGTACTTC	CASSLGQGGYEQYF
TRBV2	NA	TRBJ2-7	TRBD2	TGTGCCAGCATAGATATAGCGGGAGGGACAACCTACGAGCAGTACTTC	CASIDIAGGTTYEQYF
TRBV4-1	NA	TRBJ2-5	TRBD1	TGCGCCAGCAGCCAGGGACAGGGGGGACAAGAGACCCAGTACTTC	CASSQGQGGQETQYF
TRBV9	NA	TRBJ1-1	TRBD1	TGTGCCAGCAGCGCCGGGAAGGACAGGAGCCTCCTGAACACTGAAGCTTTCTTT	CASSAGKDRSLLNTEAFF
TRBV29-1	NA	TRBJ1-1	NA	TGCAGCGTTGAAAGGGTCGATTTGACTGAAGCTTTCTTT	CSVERVDLTEAFF
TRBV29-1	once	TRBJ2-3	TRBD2	TGCAGCGTTGAAGGGACTAGCGGGGGGGCAGATACGCAGTATTTT	CSVEGTSGGADTQYF
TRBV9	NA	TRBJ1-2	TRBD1	TGTGCCAGCAGCGTGACAGGGGGCGCCGTCTATGGCTACACCTTC	CASSVTGGAVYGYTF
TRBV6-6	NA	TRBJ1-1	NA	TGTGCCAGCAGTTACTGGGGGGACGGGAACACTGAAGCTTTCTTT	CASSYWGDGNTEAFF
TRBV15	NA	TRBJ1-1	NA	TGTGCCACCACCTCCGCGGGGCCGGGGAACACTGAAGCTTTCTTT	CATTSAGPGNTEAFF